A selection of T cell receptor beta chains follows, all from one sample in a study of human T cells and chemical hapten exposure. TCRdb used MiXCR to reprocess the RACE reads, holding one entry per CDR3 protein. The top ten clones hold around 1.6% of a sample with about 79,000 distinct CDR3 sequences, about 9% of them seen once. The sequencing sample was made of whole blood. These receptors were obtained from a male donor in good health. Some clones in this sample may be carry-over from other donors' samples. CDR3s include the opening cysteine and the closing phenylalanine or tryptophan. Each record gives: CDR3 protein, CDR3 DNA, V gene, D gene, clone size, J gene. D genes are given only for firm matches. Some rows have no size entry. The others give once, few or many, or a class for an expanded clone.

CDR3: CASSPGQGMGPTDTQYF; DNA: TGTGCCAGCAGCCCCGGACAGGGGATGGGGCCAACAGATACGCAGTATTTT; V: TRBV11-2; D: TRBD1; size: few; J: TRBJ2-3
CDR3: CASSAGTGEDEQYF; DNA: TGTGCCAGCAGCGCCGGGACAGGGGAGGACGAGCAGTACTTC; V: TRBV9; D: TRBD1; size: -; J: TRBJ2-7
CDR3: CASSQFAGENTGELFF; DNA: TGCGCCAGCAGCCAATTCGCGGGAGAGAACACCGGGGAGCTGTTTTTT; V: TRBV4-1; D: TRBD2; size: -; J: TRBJ2-2
CDR3: CSARDKRLAGHSYEQYF; DNA: TGCAGTGCTAGAGATAAAAGGCTAGCGGGCCACTCCTACGAGCAGTACTTC; V: TRBV20-1; D: TRBD2; size: few; J: TRBJ2-7
CDR3: CASSSQGDHEKLFF; DNA: TGTGCCAGTAGCTCTCAGGGGGACCATGAAAAACTGTTTTTT; V: TRBV19; D: TRBD1; size: few; J: TRBJ1-4
CDR3: CSASETGRAKNIQYF; DNA: TGCAGTGCTAGTGAGACGGGGAGAGCCAAAAACATTCAGTACTTC; V: TRBV20-1; D: -; size: -; J: TRBJ2-4
CDR3: CASSQHYNYGYTF; DNA: TGTGCCAGCTCACAACATTACAACTATGGCTACACCTTC; V: TRBV18; D: -; size: -; J: TRBJ1-2
CDR3: CASGTGQPSSPLHF; DNA: TGTGCTAGTGGCACGGGACAGCCAAGTTCACCCCTCCACTTT; V: TRBV12-5; D: TRBD1; size: -; J: TRBJ1-6
CDR3: CASSEYTGDFYEQYF; DNA: TGTGCCAGCAGTGAGTACACAGGGGACTTCTACGAGCAGTACTTC; V: TRBV2; D: -; size: -; J: TRBJ2-7
CDR3: CASSLLRGGSYEQYF; DNA: TGTGCCAGCAGCTTGTTACGGGGGGGGTCCTACGAGCAGTACTTC; V: TRBV5-5; D: TRBD2; size: -; J: TRBJ2-7
CDR3: CASSPDRPYEQYF; DNA: TGCGCCAGCAGCCCCGACAGGCCCTACGAGCAGTACTTC; V: TRBV5-1; D: -; size: few; J: TRBJ2-7
CDR3: CASSFTREQPQHF; DNA: TGTGCCAGCAGCTTCACGAGGGAGCAGCCCCAGCATTTT; V: TRBV7-2; D: -; size: many; J: TRBJ1-5
CDR3: CASAQQGTNYGYTF; DNA: TGTGCCAGTGCCCAACAGGGGACTAACTATGGCTACACCTTC; V: TRBV6-6; D: TRBD1; size: -; J: TRBJ1-2
CDR3: CASSQLREGAKFF; DNA: TGTGCCAGCAGCCAACTCCGCGAAGGGGCCAAGTTCTTC; V: TRBV3-1; D: -; size: few; J: TRBJ2-1
CDR3: CSVERRQKNTEAFF; DNA: TGCAGCGTTGAAAGGAGACAGAAGAACACTGAAGCTTTCTTT; V: TRBV29-1; D: -; size: -; J: TRBJ1-1
CDR3: CASSLDRHGDNTDTQYF; DNA: TGTGCCAGCAGCTTGGACAGGCATGGGGATAACACAGATACGCAGTATTTT; V: TRBV7-9; D: TRBD1; size: -; J: TRBJ2-3
CDR3: CASSQDVSFQTPGNTEAFF; DNA: TGCGCCAGCAGCCAAGATGTGAGTTTTCAAACTCCGGGAAACACTGAAGCTTTCTTT; V: TRBV4-3; D: -; size: few; J: TRBJ1-1
CDR3: CASSSRDTQNTEAFF; DNA: TGTGCCAGCAGTTCACGGGACACACAGAACACTGAAGCTTTCTTT; V: TRBV6-5; D: -; size: many; J: TRBJ1-1
CDR3: CASSYSTQGAYEQYF; DNA: TGTGCCAGCAGTTACTCGACGCAGGGGGCCTACGAGCAGTACTTC; V: TRBV6-5; D: TRBD1; size: -; J: TRBJ2-7
CDR3: CASSSGTITGNTIYF; DNA: TGTGCCAGCAGCTCCGGGACAATTACTGGAAACACCATATATTTT; V: TRBV9; D: -; size: few; J: TRBJ1-3
CDR3: CASGSLSGSITSSYNEQFF; DNA: TGCGCCAGCGGGAGCCTTAGCGGGAGCATTACCAGCTCCTACAATGAGCAGTTCTTC; V: TRBV5-1; D: TRBD2; size: few; J: TRBJ2-1
CDR3: CASSPQPGQPSYGYTF; DNA: TGTGCCAGCAGCCCGCAACCGGGACAGCCTTCCTATGGCTACACCTTC; V: TRBV3-1; D: TRBD1; size: few; J: TRBJ1-2
CDR3: CASSGDGQGLPYGYTF; DNA: TGTGCCAGCAGTGGGGACGGACAGGGCCTCCCTTATGGCTACACCTTC; V: TRBV25-1; D: TRBD1; size: few; J: TRBJ1-2
CDR3: CATLRRSGMVYNEQFF; DNA: TGTGCCACCTTGCGAAGGTCAGGGATGGTTTACAATGAGCAGTTCTTC; V: TRBV6-1; D: -; size: few; J: TRBJ2-1
CDR3: CASSQEVPSTMETQYF; DNA: TGTGCCAGCAGCCAAGAGGTACCCAGCACGATGGAGACCCAGTACTTC; V: TRBV14; D: -; size: -; J: TRBJ2-5
CDR3: CASGLWRGGHNEQFF; DNA: TGTGCTAGTGGTTTGTGGCGGGGGGGCCACAATGAGCAGTTCTTC; V: TRBV12-5; D: TRBD2; size: many; J: TRBJ2-1
CDR3: CSVLSLPNDEQFF; DNA: TGCAGCGTCTTATCGCTCCCTAACGATGAGCAGTTCTTC; V: TRBV29-1; D: -; size: few; J: TRBJ2-1
CDR3: CASSLEAGGPRAFF; DNA: TGTGCCAGCAGCTTGGAGGCAGGGGGCCCTCGAGCTTTCTTT; V: TRBV5-5; D: TRBD1; size: -; J: TRBJ1-1
CDR3: CASRLAGGMADTQYF; DNA: TGTGCCAGTAGGTTGGCAGGCGGGATGGCAGATACGCAGTATTTT; V: TRBV19; D: -; size: once; J: TRBJ2-3
CDR3: CASSSSTGAGNQPQHF; DNA: TGTGCCAGCAGTTCCTCGACAGGGGCGGGCAATCAGCCCCAGCATTTT; V: TRBV6-6; D: TRBD1; size: -; J: TRBJ1-5
CDR3: CASTLETIGELFF; DNA: TGTGCCAGCACCCTCGAGACCATCGGGGAGCTGTTTTTT; V: TRBV6-1; D: -; size: -; J: TRBJ2-2
CDR3: CSVAQGPETQYF; DNA: TGCAGCGTTGCTCAGGGACCGGAGACCCAGTACTTC; V: TRBV29-1; D: -; size: -; J: TRBJ2-5
CDR3: CSVGGPGTGYTEAFF; DNA: TGCAGCGTGGGGGGGCCTGGGACAGGGTACACTGAAGCTTTCTTT; V: TRBV29-1; D: TRBD1; size: many; J: TRBJ1-1
CDR3: CASSLNQGGNHNYGYTF; DNA: TGTGCCAGCAGCTTAAACCAGGGGGGAAACCATAACTATGGCTACACCTTC; V: TRBV7-6; D: TRBD1; size: -; J: TRBJ1-2
CDR3: CASSRDASMNTEAFF; DNA: TGCGCCAGCTCAAGGGACGCATCTATGAACACTGAAGCTTTCTTT; V: TRBV10-2; D: -; size: -; J: TRBJ1-1
CDR3: CASSSSGGLIDEQFF; DNA: TGTGCCAGCAGTTCCTCAGGGGGTCTAATAGATGAGCAGTTCTTC; V: TRBV12-3/TRBV12-4; D: TRBD1; size: -; J: TRBJ2-1
CDR3: CASSLKGIGTEAFF; DNA: TGTGCCAGCAGCTTAAAGGGGATAGGCACTGAAGCTTTCTTT; V: TRBV7-6; D: -; size: -; J: TRBJ1-1
CDR3: CASSYSKPLGTDTQYF; DNA: TGTGCCAGCAGTTACTCGAAACCTTTGGGGACAGATACGCAGTATTTT; V: TRBV6-2/TRBV6-3; D: -; size: few; J: TRBJ2-3
CDR3: CASSAPGQMTGELFF; DNA: TGTGCCAGTAGTGCTCCGGGACAGATGACCGGGGAGCTGTTTTTT; V: TRBV19; D: TRBD1; size: -; J: TRBJ2-2
CDR3: CASSPTPNTEAFF; DNA: TGTGCCAGCAGCCCCACCCCGAACACTGAAGCTTTCTTT; V: TRBV3-1; D: -; size: few; J: TRBJ1-1
CDR3: CSAFRRGVNQPQHF; DNA: TGCAGTGCGTTTCGGCGGGGAGTGAATCAGCCCCAGCATTTT; V: TRBV20-1; D: -; size: -; J: TRBJ1-5
CDR3: CASSPPEALDIQYF; DNA: TGTGCCAGCTCACCACCCGAGGCATTAGACATTCAGTACTTC; V: TRBV18; D: -; size: few; J: TRBJ2-4
CDR3: CASSQKQGERNTEAFF; DNA: TGCGCCAGCAGCCAAAAACAGGGTGAAAGGAACACTGAAGCTTTCTTT; V: TRBV4-1; D: -; size: few; J: TRBJ1-1
CDR3: CASSLGEFPGTDTQYF; DNA: TGCGCCAGCAGCTTGGGAGAGTTTCCCGGGACAGATACGCAGTATTTT; V: TRBV5-1; D: -; size: -; J: TRBJ2-3
CDR3: CASSFWGQSSQPQHF; DNA: TGTGCCAGCAGCTTCTGGGGACAATCATCCCAGCCCCAGCATTTT; V: TRBV5-5; D: -; size: -; J: TRBJ1-5
CDR3: CASSSRAGTGELFF; DNA: TGTGCCAGCAGTTCTAGAGCGGGGACCGGGGAGCTGTTTTTT; V: TRBV6-2/TRBV6-3; D: TRBD2; size: -; J: TRBJ2-2
CDR3: CSASGGSTETQYF; DNA: TGCAGTGCTAGTGGGGGGTCGACAGAGACCCAGTACTTC; V: TRBV20-1; D: -; size: -; J: TRBJ2-5